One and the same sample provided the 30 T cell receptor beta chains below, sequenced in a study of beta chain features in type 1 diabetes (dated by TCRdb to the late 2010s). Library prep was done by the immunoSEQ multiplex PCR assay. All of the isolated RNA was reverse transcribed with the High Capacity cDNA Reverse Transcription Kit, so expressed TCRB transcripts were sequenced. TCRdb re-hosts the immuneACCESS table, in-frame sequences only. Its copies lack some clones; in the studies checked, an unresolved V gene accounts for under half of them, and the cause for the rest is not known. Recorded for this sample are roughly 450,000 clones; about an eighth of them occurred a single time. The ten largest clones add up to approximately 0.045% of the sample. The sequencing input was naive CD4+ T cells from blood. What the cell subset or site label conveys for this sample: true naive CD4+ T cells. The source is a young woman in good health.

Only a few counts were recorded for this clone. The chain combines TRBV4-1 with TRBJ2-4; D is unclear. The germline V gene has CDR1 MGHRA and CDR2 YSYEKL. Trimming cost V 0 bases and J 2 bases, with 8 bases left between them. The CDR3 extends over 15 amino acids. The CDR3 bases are TGCGCCAGCAGCCAAGATCGGTGGCCCAAAAACATTCAGTACTTC. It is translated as CASSQDRWPKNIQYF.

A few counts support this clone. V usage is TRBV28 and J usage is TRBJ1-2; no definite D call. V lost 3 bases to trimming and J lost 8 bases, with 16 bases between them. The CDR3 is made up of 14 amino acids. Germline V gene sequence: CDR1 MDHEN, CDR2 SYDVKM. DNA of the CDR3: TGTGCCAGCAGTTTTCCGAGGTCCGCCCGAGGCTACACCTTC. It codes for CASSFPRSARGYTF.

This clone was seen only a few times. The CDR3 is CASSLTGRNYEQYV. The CDR3 bases are TGTGCCAGCAGCCTCACCGGGAGAAACTACGAGCAGTACGTC. The chain uses TRBV7-9 and TRBJ2-7; D perhaps matches TRBD2 (6 bases). V was trimmed by 5 bases and J by 3 bases, leaving 14 bases between them. CDR3 length: 14 amino acids. The germline CDR1 and CDR2 sequences are SEHNR and FQNEAQ (reference sequence).

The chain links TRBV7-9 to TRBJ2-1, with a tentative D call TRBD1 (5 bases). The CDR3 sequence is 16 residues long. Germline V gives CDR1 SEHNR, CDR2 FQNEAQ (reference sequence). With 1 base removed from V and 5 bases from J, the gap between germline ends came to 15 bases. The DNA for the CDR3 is TGTGCCAGCAGCTTAGAGGCAGGGCGCCGGAACAATGAGCAGTTCTTC. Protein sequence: CASSLEAGRRNNEQFF.

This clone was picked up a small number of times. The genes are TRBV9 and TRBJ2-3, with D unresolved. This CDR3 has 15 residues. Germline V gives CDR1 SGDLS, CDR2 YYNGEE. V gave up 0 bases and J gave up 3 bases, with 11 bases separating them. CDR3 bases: TGTGCCAGCAGCGTAGCAGGCCTACGGACAGATACGCAGTATTTT. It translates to CASSVAGLRTDTQYF. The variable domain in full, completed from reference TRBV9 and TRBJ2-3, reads DSGVTQTPKHLITATGQRVTLRCSPRSGDLSVYWYQQSLDQGLQFLIQYYNGEERAKGNILERFSAQQFPDLHSELNLSSLELGDSALYFCASSVAGLRTDTQYFGPGTRLTVL.

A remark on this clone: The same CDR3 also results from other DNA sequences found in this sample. The DNA of the CDR3 is TGTGCCAGCAGCCGAAGCACAGATACGCAGTATTTT. Translating gives CASSRSTDTQYF. The rearrangement links TRBV7-9 to TRBJ2-3; D not resolved. This CDR3 spans 12 amino acids. CDR1 and CDR2 (germline): SEHNR, FQNEAQ (reference sequence). V was shortened by 5 bases and J by 0 bases, with 3 bases between the two germline ends.

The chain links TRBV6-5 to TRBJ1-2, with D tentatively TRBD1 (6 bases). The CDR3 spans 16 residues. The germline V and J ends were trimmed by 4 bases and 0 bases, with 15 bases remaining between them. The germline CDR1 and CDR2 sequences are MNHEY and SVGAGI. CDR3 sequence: CASSSGRQVANYGYTF. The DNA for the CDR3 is TGTGCCAGCAGTTCAGGGAGACAGGTTGCTAACTATGGCTACACCTTC.

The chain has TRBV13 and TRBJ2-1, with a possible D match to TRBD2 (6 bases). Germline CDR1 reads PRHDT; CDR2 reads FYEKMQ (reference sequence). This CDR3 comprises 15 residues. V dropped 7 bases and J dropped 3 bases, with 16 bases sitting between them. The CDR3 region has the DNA TGTGCCAGCACCCGACTAGGAGAGGACTACAATGAGCAGTTCTTC. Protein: CASTRLGEDYNEQFF.

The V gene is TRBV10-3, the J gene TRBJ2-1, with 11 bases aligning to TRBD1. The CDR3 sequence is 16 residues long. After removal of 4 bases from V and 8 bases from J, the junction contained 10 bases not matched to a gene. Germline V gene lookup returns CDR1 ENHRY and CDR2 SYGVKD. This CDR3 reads CAISGRPGQGVYEQFF. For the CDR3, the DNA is TGTGCCATCAGTGGCCGACCGGGACAGGGGGTCTATGAGCAGTTCTTC.

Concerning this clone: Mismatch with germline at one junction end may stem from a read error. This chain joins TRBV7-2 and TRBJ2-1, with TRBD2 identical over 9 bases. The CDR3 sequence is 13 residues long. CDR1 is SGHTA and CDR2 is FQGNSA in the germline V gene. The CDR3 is CASIETRSGGWVF. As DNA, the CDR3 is TGTGCCAGCATCGAGACCCGTAGCGGGGGATGGGTCTTC.

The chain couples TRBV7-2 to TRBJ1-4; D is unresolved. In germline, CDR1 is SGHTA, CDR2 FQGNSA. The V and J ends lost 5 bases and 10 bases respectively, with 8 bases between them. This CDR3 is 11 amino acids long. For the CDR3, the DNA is TGTGCCAGCAGCAATAGTGGAAAACTGTTTTTT. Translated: CASSNSGKLFF.

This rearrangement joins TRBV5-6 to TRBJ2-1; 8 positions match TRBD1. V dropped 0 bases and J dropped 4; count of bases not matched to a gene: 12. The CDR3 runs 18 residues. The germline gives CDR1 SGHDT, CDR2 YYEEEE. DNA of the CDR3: TGTGCCAGCAGCTTGGCGTCTAGTAGGGACAGGTTTTACAATGAGCAGTTCTTC. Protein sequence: CASSLASSRDRFYNEQFF.

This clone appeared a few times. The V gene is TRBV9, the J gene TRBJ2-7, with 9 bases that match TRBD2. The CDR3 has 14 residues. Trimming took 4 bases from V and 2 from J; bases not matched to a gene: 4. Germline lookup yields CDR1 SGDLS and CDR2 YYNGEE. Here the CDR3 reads CASSKASGTYEQYF. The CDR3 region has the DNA TGTGCCAGCAGCAAGGCTAGCGGGACCTACGAGCAGTACTTC.

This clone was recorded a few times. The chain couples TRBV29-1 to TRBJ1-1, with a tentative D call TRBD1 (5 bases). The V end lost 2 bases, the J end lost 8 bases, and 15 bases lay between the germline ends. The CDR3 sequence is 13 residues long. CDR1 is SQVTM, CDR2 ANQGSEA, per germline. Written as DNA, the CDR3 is TGCAGCGTTGAAACTTACTCTGGGACGGAAGCTTTCTTT. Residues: CSVETYSGTEAFF.

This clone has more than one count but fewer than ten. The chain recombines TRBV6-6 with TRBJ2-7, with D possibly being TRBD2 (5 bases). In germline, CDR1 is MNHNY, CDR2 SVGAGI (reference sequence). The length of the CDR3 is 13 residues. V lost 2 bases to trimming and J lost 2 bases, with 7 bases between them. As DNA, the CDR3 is TGTGCCAGCAGTTACGGGCGGGCCTACGAGCAGTACGTC. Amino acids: CASSYGRAYEQYV.

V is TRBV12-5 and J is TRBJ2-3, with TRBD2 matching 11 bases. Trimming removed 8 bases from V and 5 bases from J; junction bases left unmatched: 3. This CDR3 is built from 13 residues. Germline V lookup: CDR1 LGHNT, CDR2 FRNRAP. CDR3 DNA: TGTGCTAGTTCACTAGCGGGAGTAGATACGCAGTATTTT. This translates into CASSLAGVDTQYF.

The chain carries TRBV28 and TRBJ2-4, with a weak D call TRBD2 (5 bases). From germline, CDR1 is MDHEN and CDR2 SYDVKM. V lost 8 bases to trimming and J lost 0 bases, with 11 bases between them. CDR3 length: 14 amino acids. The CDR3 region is CASRDRGAKNIQYF. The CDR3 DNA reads TGTGCCAGCCGGGATCGGGGAGCCAAAAACATTCAGTACTTC.

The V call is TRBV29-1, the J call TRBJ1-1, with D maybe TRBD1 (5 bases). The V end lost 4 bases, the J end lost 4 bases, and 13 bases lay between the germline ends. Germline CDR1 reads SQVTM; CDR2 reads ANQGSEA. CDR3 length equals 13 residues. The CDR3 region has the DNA TGCAGCGTTGTGGTGGGGACGGGCACTGAAGCTTTCTTT. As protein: CSVVVGTGTEAFF.

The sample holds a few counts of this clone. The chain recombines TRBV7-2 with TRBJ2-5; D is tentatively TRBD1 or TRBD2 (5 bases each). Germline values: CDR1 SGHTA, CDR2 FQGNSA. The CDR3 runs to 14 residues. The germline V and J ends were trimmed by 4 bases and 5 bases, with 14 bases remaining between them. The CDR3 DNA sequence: TGTGCCAGCAGCTCTAGCCCCAGGGAGGAGACCCAGTACTTC. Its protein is CASSSSPREETQYF. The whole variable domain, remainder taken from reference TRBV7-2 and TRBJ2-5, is GAGVSQSPSNKVTEKGKDVELRCDPISGHTALYWYRQSLGQGLEFLIYFQGNSAPDKSGLPSDRFSAERTGGSVSTLTIQRTQQEDSAVYLCASSSSPREETQYFGPGTRLLVL.

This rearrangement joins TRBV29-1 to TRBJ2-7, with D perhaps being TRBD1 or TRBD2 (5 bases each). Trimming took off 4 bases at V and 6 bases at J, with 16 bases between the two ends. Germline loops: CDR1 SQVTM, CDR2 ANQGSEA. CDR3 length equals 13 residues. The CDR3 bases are TGCAGCGTTGCCGGGACCCTAAATAGCGAGCAGTACTTC. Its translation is CSVAGTLNSEQYF.

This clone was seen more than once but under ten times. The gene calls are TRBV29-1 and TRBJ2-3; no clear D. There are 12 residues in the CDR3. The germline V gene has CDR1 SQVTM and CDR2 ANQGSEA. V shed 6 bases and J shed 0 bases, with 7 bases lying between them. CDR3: CSVDTSTDTQYF. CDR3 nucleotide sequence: TGCAGCGTCGACACGAGCACAGATACGCAGTATTTT.

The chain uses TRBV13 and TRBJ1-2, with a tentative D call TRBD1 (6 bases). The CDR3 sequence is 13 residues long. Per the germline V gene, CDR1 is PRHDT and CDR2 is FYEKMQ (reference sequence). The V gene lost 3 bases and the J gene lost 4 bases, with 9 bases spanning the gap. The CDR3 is CASSFRGRYGYTF. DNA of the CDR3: TGTGCCAGCAGCTTCAGGGGCCGCTATGGCTACACCTTC.

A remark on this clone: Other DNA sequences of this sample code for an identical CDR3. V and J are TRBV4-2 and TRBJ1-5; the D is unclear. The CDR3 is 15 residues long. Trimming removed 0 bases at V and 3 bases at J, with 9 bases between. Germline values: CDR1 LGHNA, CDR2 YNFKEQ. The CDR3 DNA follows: TGTGCCAGCAGCCAAGATCGGGGATCCAATCAGCCCCAGCATTTT. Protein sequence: CASSQDRGSNQPQHF.

The CDR3 protein is CASSWDSGANVLTF. In DNA, the CDR3 is TGTGCCAGCAGCTGGGACTCTGGGGCCAACGTCCTGACTTTC. This rearrangement joins TRBV7-2 to TRBJ2-6; no clear D. V lost 4 bases and J 0 bases, leaving 4 bases between the germline ends. Germline CDR1 and CDR2: SGHTA and FQGNSA. The CDR3 extends over 14 amino acids. Full variable domain (outside the CDR3, taken from reference TRBV7-2 and TRBJ2-6): GAGVSQSPSNKVTEKGKDVELRCDPISGHTALYWYRQSLGQGLEFLIYFQGNSAPDKSGLPSDRFSAERTGGSVSTLTIQRTQQEDSAVYLCASSWDSGANVLTFGAGSRLTVL.

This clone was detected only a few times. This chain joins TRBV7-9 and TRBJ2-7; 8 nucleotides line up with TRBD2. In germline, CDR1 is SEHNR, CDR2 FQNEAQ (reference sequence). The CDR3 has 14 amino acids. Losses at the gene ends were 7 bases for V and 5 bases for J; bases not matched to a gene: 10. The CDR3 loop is CASISGLEGHEQYF. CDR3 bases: TGTGCCAGCATCTCGGGACTAGAGGGCCACGAGCAGTACTTC.

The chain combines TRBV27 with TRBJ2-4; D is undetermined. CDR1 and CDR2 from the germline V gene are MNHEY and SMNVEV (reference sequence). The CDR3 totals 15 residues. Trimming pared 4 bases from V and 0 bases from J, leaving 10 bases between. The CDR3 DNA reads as TGTGCCAGCAGTTCCAGATACCTAGCCAAAAACATTCAGTACTTC. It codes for CASSSRYLAKNIQYF.

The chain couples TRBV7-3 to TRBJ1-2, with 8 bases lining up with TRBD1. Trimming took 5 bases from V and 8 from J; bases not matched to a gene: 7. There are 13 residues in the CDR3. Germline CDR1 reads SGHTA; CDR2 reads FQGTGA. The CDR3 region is CASSPRTGRGYTF. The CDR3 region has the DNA TGTGCCAGCAGCCCCAGGACAGGGCGCGGCTACACCTTC. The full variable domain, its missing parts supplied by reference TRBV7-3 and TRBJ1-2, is GAGVSQTPSNKVTEKGKYVELRCDPISGHTALYWYRQSLGQGPEFLIYFQGTGAADDSGLPNDRFFAVRPEGSVSTLKIQRTERGDSAVYLCASSPRTGRGYTFGSGTRLTVV.

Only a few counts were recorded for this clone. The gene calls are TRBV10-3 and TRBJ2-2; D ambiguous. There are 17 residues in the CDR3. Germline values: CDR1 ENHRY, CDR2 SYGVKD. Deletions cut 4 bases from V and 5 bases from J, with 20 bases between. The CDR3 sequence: CAISVKSGPWSTGELFF. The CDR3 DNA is TGTGCCATCAGTGTCAAATCCGGGCCCTGGAGTACCGGGGAGCTGTTTTTT.

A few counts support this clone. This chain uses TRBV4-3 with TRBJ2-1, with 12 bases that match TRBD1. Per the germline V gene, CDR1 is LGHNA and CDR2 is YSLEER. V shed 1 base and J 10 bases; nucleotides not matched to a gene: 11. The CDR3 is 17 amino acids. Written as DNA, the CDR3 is TGCGCCAGCAGCCAAGCCCAACTGGGGACAGGGGGCAGGGAGCAGTTCTTC. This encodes CASSQAQLGTGGREQFF.

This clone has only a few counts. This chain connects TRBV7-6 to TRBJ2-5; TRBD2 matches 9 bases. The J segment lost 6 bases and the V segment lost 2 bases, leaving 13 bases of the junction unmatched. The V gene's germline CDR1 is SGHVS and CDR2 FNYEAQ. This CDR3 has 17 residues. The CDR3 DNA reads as TGTGCCAGCAGCTTAAGCGTAGGAGCGGGAGGTTTGAAGACCCAGTACTTC. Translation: CASSLSVGAGGLKTQYF.